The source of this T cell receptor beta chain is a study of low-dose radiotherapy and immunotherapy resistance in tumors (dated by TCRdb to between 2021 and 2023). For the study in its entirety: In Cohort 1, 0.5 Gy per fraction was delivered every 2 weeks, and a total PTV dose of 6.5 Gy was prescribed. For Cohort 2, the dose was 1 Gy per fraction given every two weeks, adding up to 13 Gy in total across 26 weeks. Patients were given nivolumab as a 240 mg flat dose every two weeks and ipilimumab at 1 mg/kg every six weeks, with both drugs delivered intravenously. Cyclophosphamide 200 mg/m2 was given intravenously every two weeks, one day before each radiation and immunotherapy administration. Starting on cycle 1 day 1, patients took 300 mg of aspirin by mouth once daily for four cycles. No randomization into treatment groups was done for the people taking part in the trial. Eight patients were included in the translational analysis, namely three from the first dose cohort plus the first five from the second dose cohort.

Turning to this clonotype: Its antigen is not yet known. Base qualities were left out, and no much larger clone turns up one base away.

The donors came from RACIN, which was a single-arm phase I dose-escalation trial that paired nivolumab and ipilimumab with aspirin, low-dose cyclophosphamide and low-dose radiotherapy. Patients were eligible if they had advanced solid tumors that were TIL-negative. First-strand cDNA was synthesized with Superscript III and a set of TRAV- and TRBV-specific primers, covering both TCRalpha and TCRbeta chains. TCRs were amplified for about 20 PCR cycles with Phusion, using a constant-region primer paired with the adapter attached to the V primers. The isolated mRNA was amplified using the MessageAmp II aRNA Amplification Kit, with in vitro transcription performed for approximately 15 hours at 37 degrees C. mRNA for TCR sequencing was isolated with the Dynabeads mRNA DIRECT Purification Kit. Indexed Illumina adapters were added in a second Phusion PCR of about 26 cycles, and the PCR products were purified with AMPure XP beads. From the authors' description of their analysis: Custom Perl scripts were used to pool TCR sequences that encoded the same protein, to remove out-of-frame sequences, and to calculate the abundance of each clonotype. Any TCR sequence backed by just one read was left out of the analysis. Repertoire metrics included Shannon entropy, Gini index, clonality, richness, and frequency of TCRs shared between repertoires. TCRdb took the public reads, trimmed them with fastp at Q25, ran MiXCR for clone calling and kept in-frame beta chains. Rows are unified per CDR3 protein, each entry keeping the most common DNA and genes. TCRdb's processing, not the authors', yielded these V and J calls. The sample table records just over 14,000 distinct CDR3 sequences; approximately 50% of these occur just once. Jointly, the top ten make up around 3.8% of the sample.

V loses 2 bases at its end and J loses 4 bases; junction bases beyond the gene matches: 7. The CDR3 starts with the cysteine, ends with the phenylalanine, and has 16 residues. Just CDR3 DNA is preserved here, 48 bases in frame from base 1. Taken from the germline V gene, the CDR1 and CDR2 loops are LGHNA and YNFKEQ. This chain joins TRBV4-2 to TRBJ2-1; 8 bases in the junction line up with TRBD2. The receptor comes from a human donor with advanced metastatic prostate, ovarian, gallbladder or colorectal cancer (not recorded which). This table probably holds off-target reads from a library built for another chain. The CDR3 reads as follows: CASSQYTSGAYNEQFF. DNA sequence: TGTGCCAGCAGCCAATACACTAGCGGAGCTTACAATGAGCAGTTCTTC.